Below, one TCR beta chain is given with its context. What it binds is unknown. The entry originates in a study of T cell responses to AZD1222 COVID-19 vaccine. Study observations and caveats: CD4 TCRs associated with vaccination spanned spike, dominating at 160-218 and 743-854. Following two doses of AZD1222, Spike-specific TCR breadth and depth rose.

Produced via immunoSEQ multiplex PCR; TCRdb's table is partial and in-frame only. The data show 75,000 to 95,000 clones, more than 75% seen once. The sequences come from peripheral blood, collected on day 0 of AZD1222 vaccination. This clonotype originated in an adult in good health.

The chain's CDR3 is CASSLGQLNEKLFF. CDR3 DNA: TGTGCCAGCTCCCTGGGACAGCTTAATGAAAAACTGTTTTTT. The J gene is TRBJ1-4, the V gene TRBV18, with 7 bases identical to TRBD1. The V gene's germline CDR1 is KGHSH and CDR2 LQKENI. The CDR3 spans 14 residues. Trimming at V came to 6 bases and at J to 4 bases, leaving 5 bases not matched to a gene.